This T cell receptor beta chain comes out of a study of blood T cells in healthy people across ages. Study-wide findings and caveats: The fall in TCR beta diversity per million T cells was roughly linear with age.

Details on this clonotype: The antigen is undetermined.

The donors, aged roughly 6 to 100, were healthy Caucasians from Russia. From germline, CDR1 is SGHKS and CDR2 YYEKEE (reference sequence). The CDR3 is 15 amino acids. V shed 4 bases and J 0 bases; nucleotides not matched to a gene: 2. Sample-barcoded 5' priming and a J-beta primer mix drove a second PCR of about 7 to 12 cycles. TCRdb re-called the 5' RACE reads through MiXCR, storing one row per CDR3 protein. The sample contains about 1.4 million distinct CDR3 sequences, 45% to 70% of which appear only once. J is TRBJ2-2 and V is TRBV5-5; 8 nucleotides agree with TRBD2. Input material: blood. The TCR was taken from a man between 18 and 35 years old in good health. The CDR3 here is CASSPSGSNTGELFF. CDR3 DNA: TGTGCCAGCAGCCCTAGCGGGTCGAACACCGGGGAGCTGTTTTTT.